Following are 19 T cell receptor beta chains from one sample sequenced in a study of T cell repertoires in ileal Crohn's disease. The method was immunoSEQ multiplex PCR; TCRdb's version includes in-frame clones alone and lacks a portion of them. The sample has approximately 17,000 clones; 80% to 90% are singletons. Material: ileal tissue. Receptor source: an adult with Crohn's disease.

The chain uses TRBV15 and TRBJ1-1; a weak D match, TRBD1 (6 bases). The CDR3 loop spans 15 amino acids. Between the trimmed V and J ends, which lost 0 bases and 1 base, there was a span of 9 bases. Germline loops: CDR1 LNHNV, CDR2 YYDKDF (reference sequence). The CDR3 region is CATSRDWTANTEAFF. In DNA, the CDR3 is TGTGCCACCAGCAGAGATTGGACAGCGAACACTGAAGCTTTCTTT. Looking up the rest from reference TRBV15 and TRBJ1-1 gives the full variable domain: DAMVIQNPRYQVTQFGKPVTLSCSQTLNHNVMYWYQQKSSQAPKLLFHYYDKDFNNEADTPDNFQSRRPNTSFCFLDIRSPGLGDTAMYLCATSRDWTANTEAFFGQGTRLTVV.

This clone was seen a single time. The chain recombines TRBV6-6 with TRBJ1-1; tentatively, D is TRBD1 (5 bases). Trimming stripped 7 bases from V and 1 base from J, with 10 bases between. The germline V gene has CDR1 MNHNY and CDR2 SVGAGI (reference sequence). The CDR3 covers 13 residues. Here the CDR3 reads CASIRGTNTEAFF. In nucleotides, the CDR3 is TGTGCCAGCATTAGGGGAACGAACACTGAAGCTTTCTTT.

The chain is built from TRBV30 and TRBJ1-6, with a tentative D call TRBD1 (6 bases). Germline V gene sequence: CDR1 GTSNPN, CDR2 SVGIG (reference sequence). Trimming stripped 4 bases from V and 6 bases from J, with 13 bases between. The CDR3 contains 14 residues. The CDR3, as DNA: TGTGCCTGGAATATAGGGGGGGCTAATTCACCCCTCCACTTT. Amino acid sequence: CAWNIGGANSPLHF.

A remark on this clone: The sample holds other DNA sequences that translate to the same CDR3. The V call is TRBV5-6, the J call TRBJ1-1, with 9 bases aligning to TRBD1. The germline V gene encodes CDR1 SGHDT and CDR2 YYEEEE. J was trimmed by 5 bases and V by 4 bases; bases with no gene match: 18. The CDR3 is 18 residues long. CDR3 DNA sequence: TGTGCCAGCAGCCTTCGCGCTTTGACAGGGGGGACCGGGACTGAAGCTTTCTTT. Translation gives CASSLRALTGGTGTEAFF.

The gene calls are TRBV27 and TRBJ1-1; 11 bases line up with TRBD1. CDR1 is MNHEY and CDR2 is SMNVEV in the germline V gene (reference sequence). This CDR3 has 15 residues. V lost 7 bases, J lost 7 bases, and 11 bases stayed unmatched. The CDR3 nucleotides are TGTGCCAGCATCCACGCGACCGGGACAGGGGGTGAAGCTTTCTTT. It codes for CASIHATGTGGEAFF.

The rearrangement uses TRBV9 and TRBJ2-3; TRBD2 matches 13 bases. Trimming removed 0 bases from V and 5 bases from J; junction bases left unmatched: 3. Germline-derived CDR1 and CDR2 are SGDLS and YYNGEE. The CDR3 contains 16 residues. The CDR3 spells CASSVGLAGGRDTQYF. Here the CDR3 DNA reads TGTGCCAGCAGCGTAGGACTAGCGGGAGGTCGAGATACGCAGTATTTT.

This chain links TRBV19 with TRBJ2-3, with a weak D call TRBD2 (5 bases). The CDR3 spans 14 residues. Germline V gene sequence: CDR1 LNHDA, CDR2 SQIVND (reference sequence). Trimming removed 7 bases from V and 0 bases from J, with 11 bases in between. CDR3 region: CASTRGSSTDTQYF. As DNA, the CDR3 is TGTGCCAGTACCCGAGGGAGCAGCACAGATACGCAGTATTTT.

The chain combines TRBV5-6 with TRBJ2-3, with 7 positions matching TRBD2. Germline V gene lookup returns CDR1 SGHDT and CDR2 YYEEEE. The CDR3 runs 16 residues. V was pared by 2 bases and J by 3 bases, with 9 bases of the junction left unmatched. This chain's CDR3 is CASSFFGRGRTDTQYF. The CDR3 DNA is TGTGCCAGCAGCTTTTTTGGGAGGGGTCGGACAGATACGCAGTATTTT.

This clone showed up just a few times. CDR3 nucleotide sequence: TGTGCCAGCTCTCCCCTGCTAGCGGACTCTTACGAGCAGTACTTC. Its translation: CASSPLLADSYEQYF. The genes are TRBV28 and TRBJ2-7, with 7 bases aligning to TRBD2. Germline loops: CDR1 MDHEN, CDR2 SYDVKM. V lost 8 bases, J lost 4 bases, and 14 bases stayed unmatched. This CDR3 has 15 amino acids.

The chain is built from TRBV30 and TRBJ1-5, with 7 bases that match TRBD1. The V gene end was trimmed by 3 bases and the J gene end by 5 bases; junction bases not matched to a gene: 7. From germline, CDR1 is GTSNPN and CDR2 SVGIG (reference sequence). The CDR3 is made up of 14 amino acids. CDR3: CAWRETGNYQPQHF. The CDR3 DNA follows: TGTGCCTGGAGGGAGACAGGGAATTATCAGCCCCAGCATTTT.

In DNA form, the CDR3 reads TGTGCCAGCAGTGAACGGGAAAAACTGTTTTTT. Translated, it gives CASSEREKLFF. This chain connects TRBV2 to TRBJ1-4; no clear D gene. The CDR3 runs to 11 residues. Trimming shortened V by 2 bases and J by 8 bases, and 3 bases separated the two germline ends. CDR1 and CDR2 from the germline V gene are SNHLY and FYNNEI.

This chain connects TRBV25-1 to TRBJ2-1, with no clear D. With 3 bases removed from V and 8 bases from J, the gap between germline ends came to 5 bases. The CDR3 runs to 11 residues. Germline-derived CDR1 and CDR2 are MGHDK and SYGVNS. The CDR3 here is CASSDVYEQFF. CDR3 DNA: TGTGCCAGCAGTGATGTCTATGAGCAGTTCTTC.

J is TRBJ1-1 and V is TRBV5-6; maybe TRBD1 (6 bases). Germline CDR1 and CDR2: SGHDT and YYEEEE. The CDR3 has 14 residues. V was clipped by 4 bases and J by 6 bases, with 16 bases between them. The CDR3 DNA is TGTGCCAGCAGCGTACAGGGAGGGCGAGCTGAAGCTTTCTTT. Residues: CASSVQGGRAEAFF.

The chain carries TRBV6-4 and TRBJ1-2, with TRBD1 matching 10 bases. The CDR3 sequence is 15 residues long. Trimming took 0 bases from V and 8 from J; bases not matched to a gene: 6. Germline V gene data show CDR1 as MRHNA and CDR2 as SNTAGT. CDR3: CASSDSGTGEHGYTF. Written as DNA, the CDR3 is TGTGCCAGCAGTGACTCCGGGACAGGGGAGCACGGCTACACCTTC.

In DNA, the CDR3 is TGTGCCAGCCGATTCGGGACAGGGGGCTTCGAAAAACTGTTTTTT. Its protein is CASRFGTGGFEKLFF. The J gene is TRBJ1-4, the V gene TRBV27, with 12 bases aligning to TRBD1. CDR1 MNHEY and CDR2 SMNVEV come from the germline V gene (reference sequence). Trimming removed 8 bases from V and 8 bases from J; junction bases left unmatched: 9. This CDR3 comprises 15 residues.

The CDR3 DNA follows: TGTGCCAGCAGTGATGGTCCTCGGACTGAAGCTTTCTTT. Translation: CASSDGPRTEAFF. The chain carries TRBV2 and TRBJ1-1; D is uncertain. Germline V gene data show CDR1 as SNHLY and CDR2 as FYNNEI. The CDR3 is 13 amino acids. With 3 bases removed from V and 5 bases from J, the gap between germline ends came to 10 bases.

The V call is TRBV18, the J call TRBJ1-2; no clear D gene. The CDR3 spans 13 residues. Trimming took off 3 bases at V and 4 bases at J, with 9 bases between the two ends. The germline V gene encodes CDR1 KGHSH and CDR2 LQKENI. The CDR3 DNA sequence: TGTGCCAGCTCACCGCGAAATGGCTATGGCTACACCTTC. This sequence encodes CASSPRNGYGYTF.

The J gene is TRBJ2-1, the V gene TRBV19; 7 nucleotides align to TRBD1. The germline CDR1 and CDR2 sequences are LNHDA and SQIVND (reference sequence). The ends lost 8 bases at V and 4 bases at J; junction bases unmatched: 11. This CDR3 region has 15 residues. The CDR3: CASSFQWDSYNEQFF. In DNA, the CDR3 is TGTGCCAGTTCATTTCAGTGGGACAGTTACAATGAGCAGTTCTTC.

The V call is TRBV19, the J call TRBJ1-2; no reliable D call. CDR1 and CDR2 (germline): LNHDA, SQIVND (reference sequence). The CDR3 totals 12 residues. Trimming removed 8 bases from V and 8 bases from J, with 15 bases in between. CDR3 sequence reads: CASGRQIGGYTF. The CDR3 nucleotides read TGTGCCAGTGGGAGGCAGATTGGCGGCTACACCTTC. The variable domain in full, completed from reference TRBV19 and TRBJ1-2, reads DGGITQSPKYLFRKEGQNVTLSCEQNLNHDAMYWYRQDPGQGLRLIYYSQIVNDFQKGDIAEGYSVSREKKESFPLTVTSAQKNPTAFYLCASGRQIGGYTFGSGTRLTVV.